This T cell receptor beta chain was profiled in a study of T cells in Graves' hyperthyroidism and ophthalmopathy. The study's findings and limits: The blood repertoire included most of the expanded thyroid clonotypes above 0.001. Before onset, ophthalmopathy was predicted by the model a median approximately 6.6 months earlier.

The TCR beta CDR3 regions underwent amplification using RNA transcripts as the source. When the TCR CDR3 underwent first-round RT-PCR, the HTBI primer set was used. TCRdb passed the multiplex PCR reads through MiXCR, listing each CDR3 protein once. The sample comprises 550,000 to 600,000 distinct CDR3 sequences, 12% to 15% of which are singletons, and about 7% rests with the top ten. Looked up from germline, CDR1 is SNHLY and CDR2 is FYNNEI. CDR3 size: 14 residues. This clonotype was observed at least ten times. Its antigen remains unidentified. Relative to the germline gene, one junction end is altered; a read error may explain this.

The rearrangement joins TRBV2 to TRBJ2-7; 13 bases line up with TRBD2. The sequence came from a woman aged 18-29 years with Graves' ophthalmopathy. Sequences were obtained from blood. CDR3 DNA: TGTGCCAGCAGTGACCCGGGACTAGCGGGGTTCTGGAACTTC. It codes for CASSDPGLAGFWNF.